This T cell receptor beta chain was recovered during a study of early T cells in non-severe SARS-CoV-2 infection. Tagging with unique molecular identifiers was applied to individual cDNA molecules. TCRdb reanalysed the 5' RACE reads using MiXCR and keeps one entry per CDR3 protein. The sample carries approximately 70,000 distinct CDR3 sequences, over 3.5% recorded once. In germline, CDR1 is SGHTA, CDR2 FQGTGA. The CDR3 runs to 15 residues. J gave up 2 bases and V 5 bases, and 3 bases lay outside the gene matches. Study-wide results and limits: Clonotype matching in VDJdb favored anti-spike CD8 responses and did not capture private and CD4 specificities.

This clonotype was found a few times. Its antigen is unidentified. Sequencing was performed on whole blood, taken at baseline. The J gene is TRBJ2-2, the V gene TRBV7-3; 9 bases match TRBD1. This sequence originates from an adult who was a healthcare worker with PCR-confirmed SARS-CoV-2 infection or an uninfected control (not recorded which). The donor label of this sample is uncertain. DNA for the CDR3: TGTGCCAGCAGCCCGACAGGGGGAAACACCGGGGAGCTGTTTTTT. Residues: CASSPTGGNTGELFF.